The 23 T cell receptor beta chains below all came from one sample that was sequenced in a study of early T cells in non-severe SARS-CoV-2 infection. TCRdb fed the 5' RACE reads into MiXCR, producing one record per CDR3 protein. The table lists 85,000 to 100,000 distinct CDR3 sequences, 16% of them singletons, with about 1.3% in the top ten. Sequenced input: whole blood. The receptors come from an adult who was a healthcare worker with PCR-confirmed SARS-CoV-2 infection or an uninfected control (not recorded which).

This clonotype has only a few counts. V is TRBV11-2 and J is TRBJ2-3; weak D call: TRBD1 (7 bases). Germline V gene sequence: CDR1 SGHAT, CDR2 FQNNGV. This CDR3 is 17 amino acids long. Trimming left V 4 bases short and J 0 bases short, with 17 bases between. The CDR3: CASSSRGAGASTDTQYF. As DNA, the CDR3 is TGTGCCAGCAGCTCCAGGGGGGCAGGGGCTAGCACAGATACGCAGTATTTT.

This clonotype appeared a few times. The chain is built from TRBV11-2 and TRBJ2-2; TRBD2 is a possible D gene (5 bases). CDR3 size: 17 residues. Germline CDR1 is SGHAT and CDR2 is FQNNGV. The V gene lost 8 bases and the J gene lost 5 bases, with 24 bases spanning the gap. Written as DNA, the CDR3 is TGTGCCAGCCGCAGCTTGAAGATGAGGGATCAGACCGGGGAGCTGTTTTTT. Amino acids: CASRSLKMRDQTGELFF. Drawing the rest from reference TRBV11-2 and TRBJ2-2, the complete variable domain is EAGVAQSPRYKIIEKRQSVAFWCNPISGHATLYWYQQILGQGPKLLIQFQNNGVVDDSQLPKDRFSAERLKGVDSTLKIQPAKLEDSAVYLCASRSLKMRDQTGELFFGEGSRLTVL.

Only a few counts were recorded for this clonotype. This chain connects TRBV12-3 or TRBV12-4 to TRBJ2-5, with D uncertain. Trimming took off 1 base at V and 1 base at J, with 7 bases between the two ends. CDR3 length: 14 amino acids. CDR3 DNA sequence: TGTGCCAGCAGTTTAGACACTGGCCAAGAGACCCAGTACTTC. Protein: CASSLDTGQETQYF.

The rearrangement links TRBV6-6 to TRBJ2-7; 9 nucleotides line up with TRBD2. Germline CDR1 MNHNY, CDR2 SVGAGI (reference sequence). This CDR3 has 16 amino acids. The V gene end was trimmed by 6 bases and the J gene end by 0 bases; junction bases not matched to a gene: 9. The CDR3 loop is CASSPRASGDSYEQYF. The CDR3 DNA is TGTGCCAGCAGCCCACGGGCTAGCGGGGACTCCTACGAGCAGTACTTC.

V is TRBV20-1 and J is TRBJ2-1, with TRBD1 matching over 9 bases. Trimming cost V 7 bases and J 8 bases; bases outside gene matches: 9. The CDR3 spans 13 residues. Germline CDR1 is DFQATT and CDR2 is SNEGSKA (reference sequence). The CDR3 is CSVGQGRLDEQFF. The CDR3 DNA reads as TGCAGTGTAGGACAGGGGAGGCTTGATGAGCAGTTCTTC.

CDR3 in DNA: TGTGCCAGCAGTTACTCGCCGGGACTAGCTCGGCTCTCCTACGAGCAGTACTTC. Its translation is CASSYSPGLARLSYEQYF. The chain combines TRBV6-2 or TRBV6-3 with TRBJ2-7, with TRBD2 matching over 9 bases. The CDR3 totals 18 residues. V dropped 0 bases and J dropped 0; count of bases not matched to a gene: 9. Germline V gene sequence: CDR1 MNHEY, CDR2 SVGEGT.

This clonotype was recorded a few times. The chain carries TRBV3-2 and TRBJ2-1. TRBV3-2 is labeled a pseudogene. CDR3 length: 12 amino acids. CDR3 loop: CASSQDGDEQFF. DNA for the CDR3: TGTGCCAGCAGCCAAGATGGGGATGAGCAGTTCTTC.

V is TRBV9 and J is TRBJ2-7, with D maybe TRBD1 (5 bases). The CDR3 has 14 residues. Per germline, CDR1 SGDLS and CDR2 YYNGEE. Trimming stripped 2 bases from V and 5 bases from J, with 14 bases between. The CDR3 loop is CASSVAGNVDEQYF. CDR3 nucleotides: TGTGCCAGCAGCGTGGCAGGGAATGTAGACGAGCAGTACTTC.

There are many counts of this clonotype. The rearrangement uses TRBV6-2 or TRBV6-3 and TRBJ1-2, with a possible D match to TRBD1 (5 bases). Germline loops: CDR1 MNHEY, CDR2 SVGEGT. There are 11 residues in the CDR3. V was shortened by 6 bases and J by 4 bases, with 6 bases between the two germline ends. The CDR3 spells CASSTGYGYTF. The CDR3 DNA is TGTGCCAGCAGCACAGGCTATGGCTACACCTTC.

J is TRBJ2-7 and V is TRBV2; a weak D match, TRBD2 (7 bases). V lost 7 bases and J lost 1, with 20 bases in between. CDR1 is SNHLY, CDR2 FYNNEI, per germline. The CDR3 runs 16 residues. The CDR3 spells CASTGTLRGGSYEQYF. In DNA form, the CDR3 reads TGTGCCAGCACCGGGACTTTAAGGGGGGGGTCCTACGAGCAGTACTTC.

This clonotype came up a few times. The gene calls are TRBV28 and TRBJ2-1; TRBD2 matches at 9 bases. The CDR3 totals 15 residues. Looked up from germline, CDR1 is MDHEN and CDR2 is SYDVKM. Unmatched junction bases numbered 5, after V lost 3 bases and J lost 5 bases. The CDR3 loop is CASSFWTSANNEQFF. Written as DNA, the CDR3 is TGTGCCAGCAGTTTCTGGACTAGCGCGAACAATGAGCAGTTCTTC.

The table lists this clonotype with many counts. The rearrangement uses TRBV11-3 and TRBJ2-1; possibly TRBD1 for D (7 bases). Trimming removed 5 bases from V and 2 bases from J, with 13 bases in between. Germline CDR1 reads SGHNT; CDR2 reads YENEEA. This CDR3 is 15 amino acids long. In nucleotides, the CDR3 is TGTGCCAGCAGCGCGGGGACAGCGGCCTACAATGAGCAGTTCTTC. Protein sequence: CASSAGTAAYNEQFF.

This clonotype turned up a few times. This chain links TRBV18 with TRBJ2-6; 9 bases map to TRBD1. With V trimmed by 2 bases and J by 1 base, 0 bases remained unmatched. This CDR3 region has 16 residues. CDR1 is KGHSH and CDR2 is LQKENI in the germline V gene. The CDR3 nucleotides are TGTGCCAGCTCACCAGGGACAGGGTCTGGGGCCAACGTCCTGACTTTC. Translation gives CASSPGTGSGANVLTF.

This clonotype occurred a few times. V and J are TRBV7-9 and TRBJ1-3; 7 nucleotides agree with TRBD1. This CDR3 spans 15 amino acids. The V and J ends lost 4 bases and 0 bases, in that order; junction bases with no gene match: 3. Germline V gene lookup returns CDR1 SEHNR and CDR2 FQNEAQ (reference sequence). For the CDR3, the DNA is TGTGCCAGCAGCTGGGGACAGATCTCTGGAAACACCATATATTTT. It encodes CASSWGQISGNTIYF.

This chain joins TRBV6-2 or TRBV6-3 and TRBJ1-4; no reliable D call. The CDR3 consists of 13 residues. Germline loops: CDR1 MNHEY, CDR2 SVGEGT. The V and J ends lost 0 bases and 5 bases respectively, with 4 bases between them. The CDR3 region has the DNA TGTGCCAGCAGTTACTCCGAGAATGAAAAACTGTTTTTT. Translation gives CASSYSENEKLFF.

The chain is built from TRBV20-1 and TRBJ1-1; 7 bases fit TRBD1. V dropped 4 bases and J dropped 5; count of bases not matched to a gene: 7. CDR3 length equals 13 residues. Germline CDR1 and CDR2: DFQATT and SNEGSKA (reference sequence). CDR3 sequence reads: CSANRQGGTEAFF. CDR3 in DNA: TGCAGTGCTAACCGACAGGGAGGAACTGAAGCTTTCTTT.

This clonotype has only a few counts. The CDR3 DNA reads TGTGCCAGCAGTCCCAGGGACAGTAGGAATGAGCAGTTCTTC. Its translation is CASSPRDSRNEQFF. The V and J genes are TRBV2 and TRBJ2-1; 7 bases match TRBD1. Germline CDR1 SNHLY, CDR2 FYNNEI. Losses at the gene ends were 5 bases for V and 7 bases for J; bases not matched to a gene: 8. The CDR3 sequence is 14 residues long.

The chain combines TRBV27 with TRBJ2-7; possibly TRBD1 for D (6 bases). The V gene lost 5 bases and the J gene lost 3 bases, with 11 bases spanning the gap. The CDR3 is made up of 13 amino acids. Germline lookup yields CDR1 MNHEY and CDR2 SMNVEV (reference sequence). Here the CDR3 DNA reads TGTGCCAGCAGTGTCGGACAGTACTACGAGCAGTACTTC. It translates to CASSVGQYYEQYF.

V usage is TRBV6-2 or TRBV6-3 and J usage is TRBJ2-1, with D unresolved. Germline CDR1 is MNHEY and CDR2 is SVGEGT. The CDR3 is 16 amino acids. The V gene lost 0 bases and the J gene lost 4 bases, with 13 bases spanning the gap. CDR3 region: CASSYSPIVSYNEQFF. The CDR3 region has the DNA TGTGCCAGCAGTTACTCACCAATAGTTAGTTACAATGAGCAGTTCTTC.

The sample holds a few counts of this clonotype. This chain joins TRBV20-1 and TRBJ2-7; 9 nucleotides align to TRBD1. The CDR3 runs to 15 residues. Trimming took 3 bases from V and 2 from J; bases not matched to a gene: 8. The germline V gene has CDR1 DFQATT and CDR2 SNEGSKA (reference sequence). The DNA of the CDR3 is TGCAGTGCTAGTCCAGGGGACAGGGTTACCTACGAGCAGTACTTC. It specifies CSASPGDRVTYEQYF.

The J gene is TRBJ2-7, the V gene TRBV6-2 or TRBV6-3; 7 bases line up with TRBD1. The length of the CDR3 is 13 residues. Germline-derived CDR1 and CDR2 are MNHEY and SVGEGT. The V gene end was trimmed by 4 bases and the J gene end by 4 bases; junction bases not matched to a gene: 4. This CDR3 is CASSWDSPYEQYF. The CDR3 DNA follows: TGTGCCAGCAGTTGGGACAGCCCTTACGAGCAGTACTTC.

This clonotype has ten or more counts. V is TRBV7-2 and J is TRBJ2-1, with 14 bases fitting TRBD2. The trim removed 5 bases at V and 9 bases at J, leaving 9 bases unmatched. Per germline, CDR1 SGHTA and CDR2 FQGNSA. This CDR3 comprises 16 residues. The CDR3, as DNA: TGTGCCAGCAGCAACCGACTAGCGGGAGGGCCGTCTGAGCAGTTCTTC. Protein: CASSNRLAGGPSEQFF.

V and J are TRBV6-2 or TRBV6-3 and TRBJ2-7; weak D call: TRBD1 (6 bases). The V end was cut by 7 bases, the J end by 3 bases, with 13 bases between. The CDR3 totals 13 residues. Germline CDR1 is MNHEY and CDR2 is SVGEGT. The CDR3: CASTRGEVYEQYF. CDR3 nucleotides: TGTGCCAGCACCAGGGGAGAAGTCTACGAGCAGTACTTC.